The 5 T cell receptor beta chains below all came from one sample that was sequenced in a study of control samples from healthy donors and cancer patients (dated by TCRdb to the early 2020s). To prepare the library, the immunoSEQ multiplex PCR assay was applied. The table comes from immuneACCESS by way of TCRdb, which keeps in-frame sequences with V and J called. Part of the clones is missing from these tables; in studies checked, under half for an unresolved V gene and the rest for unknown reasons. This sample has some 130,000 clones in its table, and about nine tenths of those were observed once. Around 10% of the sample rests with the top ten. Sequencing input: blood. The source of these receptors is a man younger than 40 in good health.

The chain joins TRBV3-1 (or the pseudogene TRBV3-2) to TRBJ2-1; 7 bases line up with TRBD1. The CDR3 runs to 12 residues. Germline assignment: CDR1 LGHDT and CDR2 YNNKEL (reference sequence). V lost 4 bases and J lost 7; bases outside the gene matches: 1. The CDR3 here is CASSLRGNEQFF. For the CDR3, the DNA is TGTGCCAGCAGCCTCAGGGGGAATGAGCAGTTCTTC.

The chain couples TRBV19 to TRBJ2-7; 7 bases align to TRBD1. CDR1 is LNHDA and CDR2 is SQIVND in the germline V gene (reference sequence). This CDR3 has 13 residues. V lost 3 bases to trimming and J lost 1 base; unmatched junction nucleotides: 0. For the CDR3, the DNA is TGTGCCAGTAGTATGGGACAGTCCTACGAGCAGTACTTC. Protein: CASSMGQSYEQYF.

The chain carries TRBV12-3 or TRBV12-4 and TRBJ2-2, with D unclear. The CDR3 covers 13 residues. V gave up 7 bases and J gave up 5 bases, with 11 bases separating them. This chain's CDR3 is CASKPLRTGELFF. CDR3 sequence (DNA): TGTGCCAGCAAGCCCCTCCGGACCGGGGAGCTGTTTTTT.

Here the CDR3 reads CASSPTWTGTSGRAATYEQYF. The CDR3 DNA follows: TGTGCCAGCAGCCCGACCTGGACCGGGACTAGCGGGAGGGCCGCTACCTACGAGCAGTACTTC. The chain couples TRBV28 to TRBJ2-7, with TRBD2 matching over 16 bases. From germline, CDR1 is MDHEN and CDR2 SYDVKM. V was pared by 6 bases and J by 2 bases, with 19 bases of the junction left unmatched. There are 21 residues in the CDR3.

CDR3 sequence: CASSLSDTDTQYF. The CDR3 nucleotides are TGTGCCAGCAGCTTATCTGACACAGATACGCAGTATTTT. The genes are TRBV7-3 and TRBJ2-3; D gene ambiguous. The germline V gene has CDR1 SGHTA and CDR2 FQGTGA. The CDR3 extends over 13 amino acids. V lost 2 bases and J lost 2, with 5 bases in between. Filled out from reference TRBV7-3 and TRBJ2-3, the complete variable domain reads GAGVSQTPSNKVTEKGKYVELRCDPISGHTALYWYRQSLGQGPEFLIYFQGTGAADDSGLPNDRFFAVRPEGSVSTLKIQRTERGDSAVYLCASSLSDTDTQYFGPGTRLTVL.